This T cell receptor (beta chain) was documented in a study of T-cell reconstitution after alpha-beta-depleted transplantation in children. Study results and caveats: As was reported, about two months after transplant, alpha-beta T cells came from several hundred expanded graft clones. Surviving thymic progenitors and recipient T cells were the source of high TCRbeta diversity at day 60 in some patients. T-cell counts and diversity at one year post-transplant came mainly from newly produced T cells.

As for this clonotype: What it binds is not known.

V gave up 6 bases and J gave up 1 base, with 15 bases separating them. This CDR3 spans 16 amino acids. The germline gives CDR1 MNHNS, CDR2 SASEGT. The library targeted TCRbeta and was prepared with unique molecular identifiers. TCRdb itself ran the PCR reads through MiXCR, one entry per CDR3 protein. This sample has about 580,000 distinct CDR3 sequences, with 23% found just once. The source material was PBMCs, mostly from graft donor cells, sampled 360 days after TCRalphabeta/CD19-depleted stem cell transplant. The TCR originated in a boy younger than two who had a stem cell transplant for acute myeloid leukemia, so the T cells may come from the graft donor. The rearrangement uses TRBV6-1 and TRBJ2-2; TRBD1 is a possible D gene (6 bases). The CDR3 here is CASRMSGTRNTGELFF. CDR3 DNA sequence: TGTGCCAGCAGGATGTCCGGGACACGGAACACCGGGGAGCTGTTTTTT.